Shown below are 29 T cell receptor beta chains from a single sample sequenced in a study of T cells after yellow fever vaccination. TCRdb reprocessed the 5' RACE reads with MiXCR, giving one entry per CDR3 protein. The data contain approximately 550,000 distinct CDR3 sequences, roughly 14% of them singletons. The sample was PBMCs, taken on the day of the yellow fever booster vaccination. All receptors derive from a man aged 25-40 years who received the YFV17D yellow fever vaccine.

V usage is TRBV7-9 and J usage is TRBJ2-3; no firm D call. The CDR3 sequence is 13 residues long. Germline V gives CDR1 SEHNR, CDR2 FQNEAQ (reference sequence). The ends were cut back, 9 bases at V and 2 bases at J, with 12 bases in the middle. CDR3 nucleotides: TGTGCCAGTAACAAAGCTGCCACAGATACGCAGTATTTT. Its translation is CASNKAATDTQYF.

The CDR3 sequence: CASSPFGQGQDEQYF. The CDR3 DNA sequence: TGTGCCAGCTCACCATTTGGACAGGGGCAGGACGAGCAGTACTTC. The chain uses TRBV18 and TRBJ2-7; 9 positions agree with TRBD1. Looked up from germline, CDR1 is KGHSH and CDR2 is LQKENI. J was trimmed by 5 bases and V by 2 bases; bases with no gene match: 7. This CDR3 has 15 amino acids.

This clonotype was seen a handful of times. The rearrangement links TRBV7-2 to TRBJ2-7; 7 positions agree with TRBD2. CDR1 SGHTA and CDR2 FQGNSA come from the germline V gene. V lost 5 bases, J lost 2 bases, and 9 bases stayed unmatched. CDR3 length equals 15 residues. CDR3 residues: CASSPAGGGAYEQYF. The DNA for the CDR3 is TGTGCCAGCAGCCCTGCCGGCGGGGGAGCCTACGAGCAGTACTTC.

The CDR3 DNA follows: TGTGCCAGCAGCAAATGGGTAGCGGAGACCTACAATGAGCAGTTCTTC. This sequence encodes CASSKWVAETYNEQFF. V is TRBV21-1 and J is TRBJ2-1; TRBD2 is taken as the D call from the table, unchecked against the DNA. TRBV21-1 counts as a pseudogene. The CDR3 is 16 amino acids.

The V call is TRBV29-1, the J call TRBJ1-1; D possibly corresponds to TRBD1 (6 bases). V gave up 4 bases and J gave up 5 bases, with 17 bases separating them. The CDR3 covers 14 residues. From germline, CDR1 is SQVTM and CDR2 ANQGSEA. The CDR3 region is CSVGFVGGRTEAFF. CDR3 in DNA: TGCAGCGTTGGGTTCGTAGGGGGGAGGACTGAAGCTTTCTTT.

The chain has TRBV7-6 and TRBJ2-1; no reliable D call. Germline V gene sequence: CDR1 SGHVS, CDR2 FNYEAQ. CDR3 size: 13 residues. The germline V and J ends were trimmed by 8 bases and 5 bases, with 13 bases remaining between them. The CDR3 is CASFPYGHNEQFF. Here the CDR3 DNA reads TGTGCCAGCTTCCCCTATGGGCACAATGAGCAGTTCTTC.

This clonotype was counted many times. The V gene is TRBV7-2, the J gene TRBJ1-4; D uncertain. This CDR3 region has 15 residues. Germline-derived CDR1 and CDR2 are SGHTA and FQGNSA. Trimming left V 1 base short and J 8 bases short, with 14 bases between. This chain's CDR3 is CASSLGGLGREKLFF. CDR3 nucleotide sequence: TGTGCCAGCAGCTTAGGGGGTTTGGGTCGAGAAAAACTGTTTTTT.

This clonotype was counted between two and nine times. One junction end disagrees with the germline gene, perhaps due to a read error. This chain connects TRBV20-1 to TRBJ2-1; perhaps D is TRBD1 or TRBD2 (5 bases each). The CDR3 contains 15 residues. Germline assignment: CDR1 DFQATT and CDR2 SNEGSKA (reference sequence). CDR3 DNA sequence: TGCAGTGCGAGAGGTATCGGAGAGGGGCACAATGAGCAGTTCTTC. This encodes CSARGIGEGHNEQFF.

The V call is TRBV9, the J call TRBJ1-6; unclear D gene. Trimming took 0 bases from V and 6 from J, leaving 10 bases between them. CDR1 is SGDLS and CDR2 is YYNGEE in the germline V gene. This CDR3 region has 15 residues. In nucleotides, the CDR3 is TGTGCCAGCAGCGTAGACCCCACGGCTAATTCACCCCTCCACTTT. Its protein product is CASSVDPTANSPLHF.

This clonotype was seen ten or more times. The rearrangement links TRBV7-2 to TRBJ1-1; D is uncertain. This CDR3 contains 11 residues. V lost 5 bases to trimming and J lost 2 bases, with 3 bases between them. Germline V gene lookup returns CDR1 SGHTA and CDR2 FQGNSA. CDR3 DNA sequence: TGTGCCAGCAGCCATAACACTGAAGCTTTCTTT. Amino acids: CASSHNTEAFF.

In the case of this clonotype: A read error may account for a junction end that differs from germline. The chain links TRBV20-1 to TRBJ2-3; 8 bases line up with TRBD1. CDR1 is DFQATT and CDR2 is SNEGSKA in the germline V gene (reference sequence). The CDR3 is made up of 15 amino acids. The CDR3 nucleotides read TGCAGTGCGAAGGGCAGGACAGGGACCACAAATACGCAGTATTTT. Translating gives CSAKGRTGTTNTQYF.

The rearrangement links TRBV6-1 to TRBJ2-7; no firm D call. Trimming removed 6 bases from V and 2 bases from J, with 17 bases in between. Germline V CDR1 and CDR2: MNHNS, SASEGT. The CDR3 loop spans 15 amino acids. The CDR3 here is CASSPTTPVAYEQYF. The DNA of the CDR3 is TGTGCCAGCAGCCCCACTACGCCCGTGGCCTACGAGCAGTACTTC.

This chain joins TRBV20-1 and TRBJ2-5; 8 bases line up with TRBD2. CDR3 length equals 15 residues. Looked up from germline, CDR1 is DFQATT and CDR2 is SNEGSKA (reference sequence). The J segment lost 5 bases and the V segment lost 2 bases, leaving 10 bases of the junction unmatched. CDR3 bases: TGCAGTGCTAGAACCCCCGGGACTAGTAGGGAGACCCAGTACTTC. Its translation is CSARTPGTSRETQYF.

This sequence joins TRBV7-2 and TRBJ2-7, with 9 bases lining up with TRBD1. The CDR3 spans 15 residues. From germline, CDR1 is SGHTA and CDR2 FQGNSA. V dropped 5 bases and J dropped 5; count of bases not matched to a gene: 10. The CDR3 nucleotides are TGTGCCAGCAGCCCGAAGGGACAGGGTAACCACGAGCAGTACTTC. Translation gives CASSPKGQGNHEQYF. The full variable domain, rest sourced from reference TRBV7-2 and TRBJ2-7, is GAGVSQSPSNKVTEKGKDVELRCDPISGHTALYWYRQSLGQGLEFLIYFQGNSAPDKSGLPSDRFSAERTGGSVSTLTIQRTQQEDSAVYLCASSPKGQGNHEQYFGPGTRLTVT.

The chain links TRBV29-1 to TRBJ1-5; D is uncertain. CDR1 SQVTM and CDR2 ANQGSEA come from the germline V gene. Trimming removed 4 bases at V and 6 bases at J, with 4 bases between. The CDR3 is 10 residues long. Here the CDR3 reads CSVGSQPQHF. The CDR3 region has the DNA TGCAGCGTTGGGTCTCAGCCCCAGCATTTT.

V usage is TRBV18 and J usage is TRBJ2-7; D perhaps matches TRBD1 (6 bases). The CDR3 length is 15 residues. V was cut by 2 bases and J by 3 bases, with 14 bases left in between. Germline CDR1 and CDR2: KGHSH and LQKENI. CDR3 loop: CASSPVPGAGYEQYF. The CDR3 DNA reads as TGTGCCAGCTCACCAGTCCCAGGGGCAGGCTACGAGCAGTACTTC.

The V gene is TRBV5-5, the J gene TRBJ1-1, with 7 bases aligning to TRBD1. Germline loops: CDR1 SGHKS, CDR2 YYEKEE (reference sequence). The CDR3 runs 13 residues. The V gene end was trimmed by 3 bases and the J gene end by 10 bases; junction bases not matched to a gene: 9. In DNA form, the CDR3 reads TGTGCCAGCAGCTCCCCTACAGGGGTAAGAGCTTTCTTT. Amino acids: CASSSPTGVRAFF.

This clonotype has at least ten counts. This chain joins TRBV3-1 and TRBJ1-1; D gene unclear. The V and J ends lost 5 bases and 1 base respectively, with 14 bases between them. Germline lookup yields CDR1 LGHDT and CDR2 YNNKEL (reference sequence). This CDR3 comprises 15 residues. This CDR3 reads CASSAPSRSNTEAFF. The DNA of the CDR3 is TGTGCCAGCAGCGCTCCCAGTAGATCGAACACTGAAGCTTTCTTT.

The rearrangement joins TRBV4-3 to TRBJ2-1, with D maybe TRBD1 (6 bases). The CDR3 loop spans 15 amino acids. Per germline, CDR1 LGHNA and CDR2 YSLEER. The V end was cut by 5 bases, the J end by 0 bases, with 11 bases between. CDR3 loop: CASSGGWSSYNEQFF. CDR3 nucleotide sequence: TGCGCCAGCAGCGGGGGCTGGAGCTCCTACAATGAGCAGTTCTTC.

The chain couples TRBV29-1 to TRBJ1-5; 7 bases fit TRBD1. The CDR3 length is 14 residues. Germline V lookup: CDR1 SQVTM, CDR2 ANQGSEA. The trim removed 5 bases at V and 1 base at J, leaving 5 bases unmatched. CDR3 sequence reads: CSVCEGQSNQPQHF. CDR3 in DNA: TGCAGCGTTTGCGAGGGACAGAGCAATCAGCCCCAGCATTTT.

The V gene is TRBV7-6, the J gene TRBJ2-1; 7 bases are a match to TRBD1. The CDR3 extends over 16 amino acids. CDR1 SGHVS and CDR2 FNYEAQ come from the germline V gene. V gave up 6 bases and J gave up 8 bases; unmatched junction bases: 16. CDR3 coding DNA: TGTGCCAGCAGTCGTTACGACAGGGATGATATCCATGAGCAGTTCTTC. Protein sequence: CASSRYDRDDIHEQFF.

This chain uses TRBV7-9 with TRBJ2-1, with 8 positions matching TRBD1. V lost 8 bases to trimming and J lost 0 bases; unmatched junction nucleotides: 3. The CDR3 contains 14 residues. Germline V gene lookup returns CDR1 SEHNR and CDR2 FQNEAQ (reference sequence). DNA of the CDR3: TGTGCCAGCGTCACAGGGGGCTCCTACAATGAGCAGTTCTTC. It yields the protein CASVTGGSYNEQFF.

The V gene is TRBV4-3, the J gene TRBJ2-7; 8 nucleotides line up with TRBD2. With V trimmed by 2 bases and J by 0 bases, 9 bases remained unmatched. CDR3 size: 17 residues. Germline CDR1 is LGHNA and CDR2 is YSLEER. Here the CDR3 DNA reads TGCGCCAGCAGCCAACGCACTAGCGGTTCCCACTCCTACGAGCAGTACTTC. Its translation is CASSQRTSGSHSYEQYF.

This clonotype appeared a few times. This chain links TRBV25-1 with TRBJ2-3; D possibly corresponds to TRBD2 (7 bases). Per the germline V gene, CDR1 is MGHDK and CDR2 is SYGVNS. The CDR3 contains 18 residues. V was pared by 3 bases and J by 1 base, with 20 bases between. The CDR3 here is CASSDWQGRGGGTDTQYF. The CDR3 DNA is TGTGCCAGCAGTGACTGGCAGGGGAGGGGTGGTGGCACAGATACGCAGTATTTT. Filled out from reference TRBV25-1 and TRBJ2-3, the complete variable domain reads EADIYQTPRYLVIGTGKKITLECSQTMGHDKMYWYQQDPGMELHLIHYSYGVNSTEKGDLSSESTVSRIRTEHFPLTLESARPSHTSQYLCASSDWQGRGGGTDTQYFGPGTRLTVL.

There are a few counts of this clonotype. The chain combines TRBV11-2 with TRBJ2-1, with D perhaps TRBD1 or TRBD2 (6 bases each). The CDR3 covers 16 residues. V lost 7 bases to trimming and J lost 4 bases, with 20 bases between them. Germline lookup yields CDR1 SGHAT and CDR2 FQNNGV. The CDR3 is CASTVGGPVVYNEQFF. Written as DNA, the CDR3 is TGTGCCAGCACCGTGGGGGGCCCTGTAGTTTACAATGAGCAGTTCTTC.

The chain uses TRBV6-2 or TRBV6-3 and TRBJ2-7, with TRBD2 identical over 10 bases. The germline V gene has CDR1 MNHEY and CDR2 SVGEGT. V was clipped by 0 bases and J by 6 bases; unmatched bases: 20. The CDR3 spans 20 residues. CDR3 in DNA: TGTGCCAGCAGTTACTCGGCCGGGAAATGGCCCCTAGCGGGAGATGGCGAGCAGTACTTC. Translating gives CASSYSAGKWPLAGDGEQYF.

This clonotype has at least ten counts. The V call is TRBV7-2, the J call TRBJ2-7; perhaps TRBD2 as D (6 bases). V was clipped by 3 bases and J by 3 bases, with 15 bases between them. Germline V CDR1 and CDR2: SGHTA, FQGNSA. The CDR3 extends over 15 amino acids. The CDR3 DNA follows: TGTGCCAGCAGCTTCGAACTCGGGAGCTTCTACGAGCAGTACTTC. Its protein is CASSFELGSFYEQYF.

The rearrangement links TRBV10-3 to TRBJ2-7; perhaps TRBD1 as D (5 bases). The CDR3 loop spans 12 amino acids. Looked up from germline, CDR1 is ENHRY and CDR2 is SYGVKD. Trimming removed 8 bases from V and 0 bases from J, with 8 bases in between. The DNA of the CDR3 is TGTGCCATCGGGGCCTCCTCCTACGAGCAGTACTTC. It yields the protein CAIGASSYEQYF.

This clonotype was seen more than once but under ten times. J is TRBJ1-1 and V is TRBV29-1; D not certain. This CDR3 is 10 amino acids long. Germline CDR1 is SQVTM and CDR2 is ANQGSEA. CDR3 protein: CGGANTEAFF. CDR3 nucleotide sequence: TGCGGAGGCGCGAACACTGAAGCTTTCTTT.